This T cell receptor beta chain appears in the sequencing data of a study of blood T cell repertoires in COVID-19. Study in general: There were acute and convalescent COVID-19 samples, and they came from the United States, Italy and Spain. Nucleic acid was either cDNA or gDNA, and it came from T cells, B-cell-depleted T cells, or PBMCs.

The authors' processing: Amplifying reference gene primers gave estimates of nucleated cell counts. The protocol was immunoSEQ multiplex PCR, while the TCRdb copy is restricted to in-frame clones and leaves out a portion. The V and J calls and clone size were taken over from that table, and D and trimming were inferred from the DNA. The sample has about 250,000 clones, around nine tenths seen once. Trimming took off 3 bases at V and 3 bases at J, with 11 bases between the two ends. From germline, CDR1 is MDHEN and CDR2 SYDVKM. The CDR3 covers 15 residues. What was sequenced was peripheral blood. The J gene is TRBJ2-2, the V gene TRBV28, with D tentatively TRBD1 (5 bases). This TCR was recovered from a woman aged 60-75 years who had recovered from COVID-19. The CDR3 DNA reads as TGTGCCAGCAGTTTTTGGCAGGGCGACACCGGGGAGCTGTTTTTT. Its protein product is CASSFWQGDTGELFF.